This T cell receptor (beta chain) was retrieved from a study of T cells after yellow fever vaccination. Whole-study context: With SMART-Seq v4 Ultra Low Input, the fractions containing low cell numbers were prepared.

This clonotype was observed many times. The target antigen is unknown. The CDR3 is made up of 13 amino acids. CDR1 SGHRS and CDR2 YFSETQ come from the germline V gene. The ends were cut back, 0 bases at V and 2 bases at J, with 5 bases in the middle. Findings of the study overall: Detected again after the booster were most primary-vaccination clones, at 95% to 97% CD4 and 80% to 90% CD8. The appearance of a small share of clonotypes in both CD4 and CD8 compartments was observed.

Template switching by 5'RACE produced TCR cDNA, adding a universal primer site and UMIs. TCRdb ran MiXCR on the 5' RACE reads and lists one entry per CDR3 protein. The table records around 65,000 distinct CDR3 sequences, approximately 6.2% of them present only once. This sequence was found in a man in his late teens or twenties who received the YFV17D yellow fever vaccine. This chain joins TRBV5-1 and TRBJ1-1; no firm D call. Here the sequenced sample was CD4+ T cells sorted from PBMCs, taken approximately 16 days after the first yellow fever vaccination. The CDR3 protein is CASSLGSNTEAFF. Written as DNA, the CDR3 is TGCGCCAGCAGCTTGGGGAGCAACACTGAAGCTTTCTTT.